The 5 T cell receptor beta chains reported below all come from one sample, sequenced in a study of blood T cell repertoires in COVID-19. Generated by immunoSEQ multiplex PCR, the TCRdb table keeps only in-frame clones and is missing some. The sample lists about 280,000 clones, around 85% occurring once. Sequencing input: peripheral blood. All receptors derive from a man aged 50 to 60 with active or convalescent COVID-19.

The chain is built from TRBV3-1 (or the pseudogene TRBV3-2) and TRBJ2-3; 8 bases are a match to TRBD2. CDR1 is LGHDT and CDR2 is YNNKEL in the germline V gene (reference sequence). After removal of 3 bases from V and 6 bases from J, the junction contained 8 bases not matched to a gene. CDR3 size: 15 residues. This CDR3 is CASSHAGGGSDTQYF. In DNA form, the CDR3 reads TGTGCCAGCAGCCACGCGGGAGGAGGGTCGGATACGCAGTATTTT.

The table lists this clone with a few counts. J is TRBJ1-2 and V is TRBV4-2; 9 bases are shared with TRBD1. Germline CDR1 and CDR2: LGHNA and YNFKEQ. The CDR3 is made up of 17 amino acids. Trimming removed 3 bases from V and 7 bases from J; junction bases left unmatched: 15. CDR3 sequence reads: CASSHEPGTGKGVGYTF. Here the CDR3 DNA reads TGTGCCAGCAGCCACGAACCGGGGACAGGGAAGGGAGTTGGCTACACCTTC.

The chain combines TRBV7-9 with TRBJ1-1; 8 bases map to TRBD1. Germline assignment: CDR1 SEHNR and CDR2 FQNEAQ (reference sequence). This CDR3 region has 14 residues. After removal of 5 bases from V and 5 bases from J, the junction contained 7 bases not matched to a gene. CDR3 bases: TGTGCCAGCAGCCCCCTGGACAGGGAAACTGAAGCTTTCTTT. It yields the protein CASSPLDRETEAFF.

V usage is TRBV3-1 (or the pseudogene TRBV3-2) and J usage is TRBJ2-1; tentative D call: TRBD2 (5 bases). The V end lost 8 bases, the J end lost 5 bases, and 13 bases lay between the germline ends. This CDR3 contains 13 residues. CDR1 is LGHDT, CDR2 YNNKEL, per germline (reference sequence). Written as DNA, the CDR3 is TGTGCCAGCGGCGGCAGCGGCGACAATGAGCAGTTCTTC. Protein sequence: CASGGSGDNEQFF.

The rearrangement uses TRBV5-5 and TRBJ2-7; D perhaps matches TRBD1 (6 bases). V shed 3 bases and J shed 4 bases, with 8 bases lying between them. This CDR3 region has 12 residues. The germline CDR1 and CDR2 sequences are SGHKS and YYEKEE (reference sequence). CDR3: CASSSGQYEQYF. The DNA of the CDR3 is TGTGCCAGCAGCTCTGGACAGTACGAGCAGTACTTC.